Listed here are 24 T cell receptor beta chains from one sample, sequenced in a study of shared clonotypes between healthy human individuals. Positive CCR7 selection of CD45RO-negative cells yielded the naive CD8 cells, and terminally differentiated effector memory CD45RA+ cells were excluded. Some clones are missing from TCRdb's copy, which holds only in-frame ones; the method was immunoSEQ multiplex PCR. The sample holds some 1,900,000 clones, 85% to 95% seen once. The material sequenced was naive CD8+ T cells sorted from blood. All receptors derive from a young man in good health.

CDR3 protein: CASSSRGLAGSETQYF. In DNA form, the CDR3 reads TGTGCCAGCAGCTCCAGGGGGCTAGCGGGATCAGAGACCCAGTACTTC. The chain couples TRBV7-9 to TRBJ2-5; D perhaps matches TRBD2 (9 bases). Trimming pared 4 bases from V and 4 bases from J, leaving 19 bases between. This CDR3 is built from 16 residues. Germline values: CDR1 SEHNR, CDR2 FQNEAQ (reference sequence).

The genes are TRBV7-6 and TRBJ1-2; the match to TRBD1 covers 8 bases. The CDR3 is made up of 13 amino acids. The junction had 6 bases not matched to a gene; V was cut back by 4 bases and J by 8 bases. Germline V gene data show CDR1 as SGHVS and CDR2 as FNYEAQ. As DNA, the CDR3 is TGTGCCAGCAGCTCCCCAGGGGGCATCGGCTACACCTTC. Residues: CASSSPGGIGYTF.

The gene calls are TRBV7-8 and TRBJ2-1; TRBD2 aligns across 9 bases. The V gene end was trimmed by 3 bases and the J gene end by 5 bases; junction bases not matched to a gene: 5. The CDR3 runs to 15 residues. CDR1 is SGHVS, CDR2 FQNEAQ, per germline. The CDR3 sequence: CASSLISGSHNEQFF. CDR3 nucleotide sequence: TGTGCCAGCAGCTTGATTAGCGGGAGCCACAATGAGCAGTTCTTC.

On this clone: The identical CDR3 is also encoded by other nucleotide sequences in the sample. The rearrangement links TRBV4-1 to TRBJ1-1, with D hard to call. V was shortened by 0 bases and J by 0 bases, with 5 bases between the two germline ends. Germline values: CDR1 MGHRA, CDR2 YSYEKL. This CDR3 contains 14 residues. Here the CDR3 reads CASSQDAVNTEAFF. CDR3 nucleotides: TGCGCCAGCAGCCAAGATGCCGTGAACACTGAAGCTTTCTTT.

This rearrangement joins TRBV2 to TRBJ1-1; the match to TRBD1 covers 8 bases. The germline CDR1 and CDR2 sequences are SNHLY and FYNNEI. The CDR3 length is 12 residues. Unmatched junction bases numbered 5, after V lost 7 bases and J lost 7 bases. The DNA for the CDR3 is TGTGCCAGCACCGGCGGGACAGGTGAAGCTTTCTTT. Its translation is CASTGGTGEAFF.

This sequence joins TRBV19 and TRBJ2-7; 8 bases match TRBD1. V lost 3 bases, J lost 9 bases, and 7 bases stayed unmatched. CDR3 length equals 13 residues. The germline V gene has CDR1 LNHDA and CDR2 SQIVND (reference sequence). The CDR3 loop reads CASSITGQGWQYF. For the CDR3, the DNA is TGTGCCAGTAGTATCACTGGACAGGGCTGGCAGTACTTC.

The rearrangement links TRBV27 to TRBJ2-2; 9 bases map to TRBD1. CDR3 length equals 17 residues. Trimming took 6 bases from V and 6 from J; bases not matched to a gene: 14. From germline, CDR1 is MNHEY and CDR2 SMNVEV (reference sequence). The CDR3 loop is CASSLSPGTGLPGELFF. The CDR3 nucleotides read TGTGCCAGCAGCCTCAGTCCCGGGACAGGGCTTCCCGGGGAGCTGTTTTTT.

This chain connects TRBV25-1 to TRBJ2-3; 11 positions match TRBD2. The CDR3 is made up of 13 amino acids. Germline assignment: CDR1 MGHDK and CDR2 SYGVNS. The ends lost 8 bases at V and 4 bases at J; junction bases unmatched: 2. The CDR3 region has the DNA TGTGCCAGCGGGACTAGCGGCTCAGATACGCAGTATTTT. It yields the protein CASGTSGSDTQYF.

The rearrangement joins TRBV5-6 to TRBJ2-7; tentative D call: TRBD2 (6 bases). Trimming removed 6 bases at V and 7 bases at J, with 20 bases between. Per the germline V gene, CDR1 is SGHDT and CDR2 is YYEEEE. The CDR3 sequence is 14 residues long. In nucleotides, the CDR3 is TGTGCCAGCAATTCCCGGGACTCCTTTCTTGAGCAGTACTTC. Translated: CASNSRDSFLEQYF.

The rearrangement links TRBV28 to TRBJ2-3; 7 bases agree with TRBD2. The CDR3 has 17 residues. The germline V gene has CDR1 MDHEN and CDR2 SYDVKM. V lost 2 bases, J lost 2 bases, and 10 bases stayed unmatched. The CDR3 reads CASSLTGGPDLTDTQYF. CDR3 DNA sequence: TGTGCCAGCAGTTTAACGGGGGGACCCGATCTCACAGATACGCAGTATTTT.

The rearrangement uses TRBV5-1 and TRBJ2-3; D ambiguous. The CDR3 is 14 residues long. The germline CDR1 and CDR2 sequences are SGHRS and YFSETQ. Trimming left V 4 bases short and J 5 bases short, with 14 bases between. The CDR3 DNA follows: TGCGCCAGCAGCCCCTCCGGGTCTAAAGATACGCAGTATTTT. Residues: CASSPSGSKDTQYF.

The chain employs TRBV4-3 and TRBJ1-4; no reliable D call. Germline-derived CDR1 and CDR2 are LGHNA and YSLEER. Trimming removed 2 bases from V and 0 bases from J, with 13 bases in between. The CDR3 length is 17 residues. This CDR3 is CASSQSFLLATNEKLFF. The CDR3 DNA reads TGCGCCAGCAGCCAATCATTCCTCCTTGCAACTAATGAAAAACTGTTTTTT.

V gene TRBV6-5 combines with J gene TRBJ1-2; D perhaps matches TRBD1 (5 bases). CDR1 is MNHEY and CDR2 is SVGAGI in the germline V gene. This CDR3 is built from 15 residues. V was clipped by 2 bases and J by 3 bases, with 13 bases between them. The CDR3 DNA sequence: TGTGCCAGCAGTTACGTGGGGACGGATGACTATGGCTACACCTTC. This codes for CASSYVGTDDYGYTF.

The CDR3 spells CASSLQRANGEQYF. CDR3 DNA sequence: TGTGCCAGCAGCTTACAAAGAGCGAACGGCGAGCAGTACTTC. V gene TRBV7-2 combines with J gene TRBJ2-7; D is undetermined. CDR1 and CDR2 from the germline V gene are SGHTA and FQGNSA. The V end lost 2 bases, the J end lost 6 bases, and 14 bases lay between the germline ends. The CDR3 is 14 amino acids.

The chain is built from TRBV19 and TRBJ1-4; D uncertain. V lost 9 bases, J lost 7 bases, and 18 bases lay in between. Germline V CDR1 and CDR2: LNHDA, SQIVND (reference sequence). The CDR3 runs to 14 residues. The DNA for the CDR3 is TGTGCCAGCACTGCCGGGGTAGGAGGTGAAAAACTGTTTTTT. Translation gives CASTAGVGGEKLFF.

The sample holds one count of this clone. The genes are TRBV7-9 and TRBJ1-2; tentative D call: TRBD1 (5 bases). Germline CDR1 SEHNR, CDR2 FQNEAQ (reference sequence). Trimming cost V 3 bases and J 4 bases, with 18 bases left between them. The CDR3 spans 16 residues. CDR3 DNA: TGTGCCAGCAGCTTTAGGGACCAGGAGTACGTCTATGGCTACACCTTC. Protein sequence: CASSFRDQEYVYGYTF.

The J gene is TRBJ2-2, the V gene TRBV30; D not certain. There are 12 residues in the CDR3. Trimming shortened V by 5 bases and J by 2 bases, and 6 bases separated the two germline ends. Germline CDR1 GTSNPN, CDR2 SVGIG (reference sequence). The chain's CDR3 is CAWGSNTGELFF. The CDR3 nucleotides are TGTGCCTGGGGGTCAAACACCGGGGAGCTGTTTTTT.

V usage is TRBV10-1 and J usage is TRBJ2-7; 8 bases match TRBD2. The germline CDR1 and CDR2 sequences are WNHNN and SYGVQD (reference sequence). The CDR3 consists of 15 residues. J lost 3 bases, V lost 6 bases, and 10 bases had no gene match. DNA of the CDR3: TGCGCCAGCAGCCATACTAGCGGCCGAGACTACGAGCAGTACTTC. It codes for CASSHTSGRDYEQYF.

The chain is built from TRBV5-6 and TRBJ2-3; D uncertain. The CDR3 length is 14 residues. Germline V lookup: CDR1 SGHDT, CDR2 YYEEEE. V was pared by 3 bases and J by 6 bases, with 14 bases between. DNA for the CDR3: TGTGCCAGCAGCTCCTCGATCACCGGGGATACGCAGTATTTT. It yields the protein CASSSSITGDTQYF.

Note on this clone: Other DNA sequences from this sample encode an identical CDR3 as well. V is TRBV11-2 and J is TRBJ2-7; 11 bases line up with TRBD2. The CDR3 is 14 residues long. Germline CDR1 and CDR2: SGHAT and FQNNGV. J gave up 3 bases and V 4 bases, and 2 bases lay outside the gene matches. The CDR3 region is CASSSGLAGYEQYF. The CDR3 nucleotides are TGTGCCAGCAGCTCCGGACTAGCGGGCTACGAGCAGTACTTC.

This clone turned up a few times. The gene calls are TRBV4-1 and TRBJ1-2; D is unclear. The CDR3 is 17 amino acids. Germline V gene data show CDR1 as MGHRA and CDR2 as YSYEKL. V was clipped by 0 bases and J by 2 bases, with 16 bases between them. The CDR3, as DNA: TGCGCCAGCAGCCAAGATGCGTGGACCGAGAAGAACTATGGCTACACCTTC. Its protein is CASSQDAWTEKNYGYTF.

J is TRBJ2-1 and V is TRBV7-9; 8 nucleotides agree with TRBD2. V lost 4 bases, J lost 0 bases, and 11 bases stayed unmatched. Germline CDR1 SEHNR, CDR2 FQNEAQ (reference sequence). This CDR3 has 18 amino acids. CDR3 DNA: TGTGCCAGCAGCTCTATTCGCGGCGGGGGGAGCTCCTACAATGAGCAGTTCTTC. Protein sequence: CASSSIRGGGSSYNEQFF.

With respect to this clone: One end of the junction varies from germline; a read error may be responsible. V and J are TRBV7-6 and TRBJ1-2; D may be TRBD1 (5 bases). The CDR3 runs 13 residues. CDR1 and CDR2 from the germline V gene are SGHVS and FNYEAQ. Here the CDR3 DNA reads TGTGCCAGCAGCTTAGACGGGAAGTGGGGCTACGCCTTC. Amino acid sequence: CASSLDGKWGYAF.

The rearrangement joins TRBV4-3 to TRBJ2-7; 9 positions agree with TRBD1. CDR3 size: 16 residues. V lost 0 bases to trimming and J lost 5 bases; unmatched junction nucleotides: 8. CDR1 is LGHNA, CDR2 YSLEER, per germline. The CDR3 DNA sequence: TGCGCCAGCAGCCAAGATTTGGGGACAGGGAGTCACGAGCAGTACTTC. Residues: CASSQDLGTGSHEQYF.